The T cell receptor beta chain under discussion was sequenced for a study of shared clonotypes between healthy human individuals. Generated by immunoSEQ multiplex PCR, the TCRdb table keeps only in-frame clones and is missing some. The sample yields about 1.1 million clones, around three quarters seen once. Overall study results and limits: Among several donors, about 5% of naive CD4 clonotypes were found in common. Estimated richness values were generally larger in naive subsets than in memory subsets.

This CDR3 has 14 residues. Per the germline V gene, CDR1 is LNHDA and CDR2 is SQIVND (reference sequence). V was cut by 6 bases and J by 3 bases, with 14 bases left in between. Turning to this clone: What it recognizes is unknown.

This TCR was recovered from a young man in good health. Some clones in this sample may be carry-over from other donors' samples. The sequenced material came from memory CD4+ T cells from PBMCs. Documented subset: CD45RA-negative fraction. The genes are TRBV19 and TRBJ1-2; tentative D call: TRBD1 (6 bases). The CDR3 protein is CASRRHRDDYGYTF. The CDR3 DNA is TGTGCCAGTAGGAGACACAGGGATGACTATGGCTACACCTTC.